This T cell receptor (beta chain) is drawn from a study of ipilimumab plus nivolumab after autologous stem cell transplantation listed by TCRdb under 2021. General notes on the study: A median of roughly five ipilimumab doses and about eight nivolumab doses was received by trial patients. The DLBCL cohort included primary refractory and relapsed disease, with 18-month progression-free survival of around 86% and 29% respectively. Patients in the trial were undergoing autologous transplant and had high-risk diffuse large B cell lymphoma, mature T cell lymphoma, or multiple myeloma. The intent-to-treat population of the trial was made up of a few dozen patients.

General conclusions and limits of the study: The authors stated that profiles of the T cell receptor repertoire, regulatory T cell phenotype and gut microbiota provided a biologic rationale for studying this approach further. The authors concluded that, as post-transplant consolidation, combined checkpoint inhibition appeared tolerable.

This clone is medium-sized (0.01 to 0.1%) in its sample. The clone's antigen remains unknown. No base-level quality is on record; no much larger clone is a single base apart. From a lookup of the germline V gene, CDR1 and CDR2 are SNHLY and FYNNEI. The CDR3, from cysteine to phenylalanine, totals 15 residues. Here the CDR3 DNA is all that survives: 45 bases in frame from base 1. Trimming takes 1 base from V and 0 bases from J, and the germline ends sit 8 bases apart. Starting 14 to 28 days after the autologous transplant, patients began checkpoint therapy, which included ipilimumab at 1 mg/kg intravenously on day 1 of selected weeks. The nivolumab dose was 3 mg/kg intravenously, delivered on day 1 of weeks 1, 4, 7, 10, and every two weeks through week 26. This was a Phase Ib clinical trial that tested ipilimumab plus nivolumab, given as combined checkpoint inhibition, for consolidation following autologous stem cell transplantation.

The protocol used for the library was the immunoSEQ multiplex PCR assay. The table was pulled from immuneACCESS by TCRdb, which kept in-frame rearrangements only. Such tables lose some clones; where checked, under half of the loss comes from unresolved V genes, and the rest has no known cause. Within this sample are around 13,000 clones, with around three quarters of them counted one time only. Jointly, the top ten make up approximately 15% of the sample. The TCR was taken from a male donor with diffuse large B-cell lymphoma. The sequence joins TRBV2 to TRBJ2-3; the D gene is perhaps TRBD1, from 6 matching bases. Sequences were derived from PBMCs, sampled in a trial of ipilimumab plus nivolumab as post-transplant consolidation. At the DNA level, the sequence is TGTGCCAGCAGTGAAGGGACAGCTAGCACAGATACGCAGTATTTT. Translated, it reads CASSEGTASTDTQYF.